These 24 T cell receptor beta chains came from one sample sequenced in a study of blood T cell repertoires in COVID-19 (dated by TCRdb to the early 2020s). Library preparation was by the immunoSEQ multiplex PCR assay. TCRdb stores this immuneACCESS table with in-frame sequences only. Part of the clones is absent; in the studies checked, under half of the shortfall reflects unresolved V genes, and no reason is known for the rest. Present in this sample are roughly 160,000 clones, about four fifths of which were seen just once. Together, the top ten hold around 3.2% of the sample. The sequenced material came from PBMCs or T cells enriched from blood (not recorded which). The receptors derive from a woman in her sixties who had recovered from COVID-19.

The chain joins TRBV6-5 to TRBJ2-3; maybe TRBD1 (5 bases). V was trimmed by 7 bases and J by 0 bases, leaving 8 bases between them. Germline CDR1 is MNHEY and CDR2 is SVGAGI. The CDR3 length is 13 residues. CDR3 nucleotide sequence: TGTGCCAGCATTCAGGGAAGCACAGATACGCAGTATTTT. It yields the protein CASIQGSTDTQYF.

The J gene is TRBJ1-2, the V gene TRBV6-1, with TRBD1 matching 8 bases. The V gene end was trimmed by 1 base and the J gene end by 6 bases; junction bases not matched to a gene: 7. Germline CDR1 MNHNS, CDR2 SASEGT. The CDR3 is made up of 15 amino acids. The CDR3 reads CASSEVGTGYNGYTF. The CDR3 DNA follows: TGTGCCAGCAGTGAAGTGGGGACAGGTTATAATGGCTACACCTTC.

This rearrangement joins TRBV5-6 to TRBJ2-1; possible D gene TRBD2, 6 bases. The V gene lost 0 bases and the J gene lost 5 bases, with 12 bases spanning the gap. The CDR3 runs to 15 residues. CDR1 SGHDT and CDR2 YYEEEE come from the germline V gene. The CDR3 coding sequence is TGTGCCAGCAGCTTGGTCGGGGGTTCCCACAATGAGCAGTTCTTC. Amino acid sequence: CASSLVGGSHNEQFF. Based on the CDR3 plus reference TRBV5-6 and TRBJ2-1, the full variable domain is DAGVTQSPTHLIKTRGQQVTLRCSPKSGHDTVSWYQQALGQGPQFIFQYYEEEERQRGNFPDRFSGHQFPNYSSELNVNALLLGDSALYLCASSLVGGSHNEQFFGPGTRLTVL.

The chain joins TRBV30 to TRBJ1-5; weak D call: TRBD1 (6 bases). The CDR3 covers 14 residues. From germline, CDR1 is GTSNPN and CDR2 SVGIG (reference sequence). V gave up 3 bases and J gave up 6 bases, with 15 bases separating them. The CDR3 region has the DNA TGTGCCTGGAGGCCACAGGGTCTCGGTCAGCCCCAGCATTTT. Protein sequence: CAWRPQGLGQPQHF.

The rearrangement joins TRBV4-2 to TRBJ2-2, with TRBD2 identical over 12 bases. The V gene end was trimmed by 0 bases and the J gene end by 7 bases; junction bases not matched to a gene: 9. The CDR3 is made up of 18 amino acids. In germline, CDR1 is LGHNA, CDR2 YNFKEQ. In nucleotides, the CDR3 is TGTGCCAGCAGCCAAGACCCCCTAGCGGGGGGGCCAGGCGGGGAGCTGTTTTTT. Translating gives CASSQDPLAGGPGGELFF.

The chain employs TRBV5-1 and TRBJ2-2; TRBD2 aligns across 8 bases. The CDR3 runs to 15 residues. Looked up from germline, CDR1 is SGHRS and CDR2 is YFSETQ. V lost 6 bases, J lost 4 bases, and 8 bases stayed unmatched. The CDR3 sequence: CASKIGGASTGELFF. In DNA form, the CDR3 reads TGCGCCAGCAAGATCGGGGGGGCGAGCACCGGGGAGCTGTTTTTT.

CDR3 sequence reads: CAWRPGQFFPPGELFF. CDR3 bases: TGTGCCTGGAGGCCGGGACAGTTTTTCCCCCCCGGGGAGCTGTTTTTT. The J gene is TRBJ2-2, the V gene TRBV30; 7 bases match TRBD1. The junction had 13 bases not matched to a gene; V was cut back by 3 bases and J by 6 bases. CDR3 length: 16 residues. Germline values: CDR1 GTSNPN, CDR2 SVGIG (reference sequence).

The CDR3 reads CASSLDDLAGGQTDTQYF. The CDR3 DNA follows: TGTGCCAGCAGCTTAGACGATCTAGCGGGGGGGCAAACAGATACGCAGTATTTT. This chain connects TRBV11-2 to TRBJ2-3; 12 bases align to TRBD2. This CDR3 has 18 amino acids. Germline assignment: CDR1 SGHAT and CDR2 FQNNGV. Trimming at V came to 0 bases and at J to 3 bases, leaving 7 bases not matched to a gene.

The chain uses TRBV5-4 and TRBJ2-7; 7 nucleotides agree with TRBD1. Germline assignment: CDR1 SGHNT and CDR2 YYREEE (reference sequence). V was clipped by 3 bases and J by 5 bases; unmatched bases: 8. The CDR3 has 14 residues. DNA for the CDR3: TGTGCCAGCAGCTCCGGGACAGCCTCGGACGAGCAGTACTTC. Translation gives CASSSGTASDEQYF.

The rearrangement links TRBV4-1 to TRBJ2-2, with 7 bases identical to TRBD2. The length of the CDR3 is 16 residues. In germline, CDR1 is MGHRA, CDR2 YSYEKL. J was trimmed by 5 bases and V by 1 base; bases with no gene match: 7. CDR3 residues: CASSQGEGSITGELFF. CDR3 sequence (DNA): TGCGCCAGCAGCCAAGGGGAGGGGTCGATAACCGGGGAGCTGTTTTTT.

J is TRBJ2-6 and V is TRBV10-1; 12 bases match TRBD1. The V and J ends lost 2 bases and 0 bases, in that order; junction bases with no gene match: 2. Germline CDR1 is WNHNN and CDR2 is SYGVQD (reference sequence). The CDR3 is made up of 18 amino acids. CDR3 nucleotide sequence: TGCGCCAGCAGTGAGGGGACAGGGGGCCTCTCTGGGGCCAACGTCCTGACTTTC. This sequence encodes CASSEGTGGLSGANVLTF.

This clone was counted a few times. Written as DNA, the CDR3 is TGTGCCAGCAGCCCAGTTCGCTTCGCCTACGAGCAGTACTTC. Translating gives CASSPVRFAYEQYF. The V and J genes are TRBV7-9 and TRBJ2-7; no reliable D call. Germline CDR1 SEHNR, CDR2 FQNEAQ (reference sequence). The CDR3 is made up of 14 amino acids. Trimming left V 5 bases short and J 2 bases short, with 13 bases between.

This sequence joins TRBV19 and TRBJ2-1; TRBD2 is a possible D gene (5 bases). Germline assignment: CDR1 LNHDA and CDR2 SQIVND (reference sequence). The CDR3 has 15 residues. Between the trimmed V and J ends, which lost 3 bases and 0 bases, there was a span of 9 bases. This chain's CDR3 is CASSMTGSSYNEQFF. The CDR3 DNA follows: TGTGCCAGTAGTATGACGGGAAGCTCCTACAATGAGCAGTTCTTC.

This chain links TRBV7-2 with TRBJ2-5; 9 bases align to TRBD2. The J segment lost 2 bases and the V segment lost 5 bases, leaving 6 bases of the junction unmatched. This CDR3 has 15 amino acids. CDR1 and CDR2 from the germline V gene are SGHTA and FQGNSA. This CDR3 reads CASSLLSGSQETQYF. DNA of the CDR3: TGTGCCAGCAGCCTCCTTAGCGGGAGTCAAGAGACCCAGTACTTC. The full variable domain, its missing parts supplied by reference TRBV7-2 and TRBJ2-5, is GAGVSQSPSNKVTEKGKDVELRCDPISGHTALYWYRQSLGQGLEFLIYFQGNSAPDKSGLPSDRFSAERTGGSVSTLTIQRTQQEDSAVYLCASSLLSGSQETQYFGPGTRLLVL.

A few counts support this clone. CDR3 region: CASSVGLVVYNERQFF. Written as DNA, the CDR3 is TGTGCCAGCAGTGTAGGACTAGTCGTATACAATGAGCGGCAGTTCTTC. V gene TRBV6-1 combines with J gene TRBJ2-1, with 7 bases that match TRBD2. The J segment lost 12 bases and the V segment lost 4 bases, leaving 18 bases of the junction unmatched. CDR1 and CDR2 (germline): MNHNS, SASEGT. The CDR3 is made up of 16 amino acids.

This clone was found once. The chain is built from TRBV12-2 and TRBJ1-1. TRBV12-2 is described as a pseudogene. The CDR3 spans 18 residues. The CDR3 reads CASRLAVNLGGGRPEAFF. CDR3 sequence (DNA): TGTGCAAGTCGCTTAGCGGTTAATTTGGGGGGTGGACGTCCTGAAGCTTTCTTT.

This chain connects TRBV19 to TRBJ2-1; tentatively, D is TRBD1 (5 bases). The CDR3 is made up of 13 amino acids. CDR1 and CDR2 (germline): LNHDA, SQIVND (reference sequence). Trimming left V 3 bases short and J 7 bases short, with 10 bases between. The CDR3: CASSIQGANEQFF. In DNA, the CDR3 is TGTGCCAGTAGTATTCAGGGCGCGAATGAGCAGTTCTTC.

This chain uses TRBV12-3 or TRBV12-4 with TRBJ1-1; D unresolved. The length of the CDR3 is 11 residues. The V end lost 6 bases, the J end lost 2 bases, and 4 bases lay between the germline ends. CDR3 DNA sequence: TGTGCCAGCAGATATAACACTGAAGCTTTCTTT. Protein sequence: CASRYNTEAFF.

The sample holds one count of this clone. CDR3: CATSLAGGNEQFF. For the CDR3, the DNA is TGTGCCACCAGTCTAGCGGGGGGTAATGAGCAGTTCTTC. This rearrangement joins TRBV24-1 to TRBJ2-1; the match to TRBD2 covers 11 bases. V shed 6 bases, J shed 7 bases, and the junction held 1 base outside the gene matches. Germline values: CDR1 KGHDR, CDR2 SFDVKD. The CDR3 extends over 13 amino acids.

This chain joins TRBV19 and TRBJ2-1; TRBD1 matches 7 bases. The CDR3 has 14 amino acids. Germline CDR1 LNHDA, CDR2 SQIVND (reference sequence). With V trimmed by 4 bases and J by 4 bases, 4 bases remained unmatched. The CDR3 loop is CASSTGQVYNEQFF. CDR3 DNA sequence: TGTGCCAGTAGTACAGGACAGGTGTACAATGAGCAGTTCTTC. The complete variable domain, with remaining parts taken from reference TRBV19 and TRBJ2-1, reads DGGITQSPKYLFRKEGQNVTLSCEQNLNHDAMYWYRQDPGQGLRLIYYSQIVNDFQKGDIAEGYSVSREKKESFPLTVTSAQKNPTAFYLCASSTGQVYNEQFFGPGTRLTVL.

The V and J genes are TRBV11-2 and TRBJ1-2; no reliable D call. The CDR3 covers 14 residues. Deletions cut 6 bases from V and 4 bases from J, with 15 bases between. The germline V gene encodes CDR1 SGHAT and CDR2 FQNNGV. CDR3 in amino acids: CASRIATGSYGYTF. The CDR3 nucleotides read TGTGCCAGCAGGATAGCAACGGGGAGCTATGGCTACACCTTC.

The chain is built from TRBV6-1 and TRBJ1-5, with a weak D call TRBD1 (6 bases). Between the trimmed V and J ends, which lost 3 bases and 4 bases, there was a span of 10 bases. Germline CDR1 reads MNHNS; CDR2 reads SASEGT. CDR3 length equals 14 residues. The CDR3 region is CASSEGGRNQPQHF. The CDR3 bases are TGTGCCAGCAGTGAGGGGGGGCGGAATCAGCCCCAGCATTTT.

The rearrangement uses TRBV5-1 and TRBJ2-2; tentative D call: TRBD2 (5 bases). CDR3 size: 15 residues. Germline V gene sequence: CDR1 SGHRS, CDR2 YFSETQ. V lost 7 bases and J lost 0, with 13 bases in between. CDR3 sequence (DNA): TGCGCCAGCGAGAGCAGGACTGCGAACACCGGGGAGCTGTTTTTT. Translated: CASESRTANTGELFF.

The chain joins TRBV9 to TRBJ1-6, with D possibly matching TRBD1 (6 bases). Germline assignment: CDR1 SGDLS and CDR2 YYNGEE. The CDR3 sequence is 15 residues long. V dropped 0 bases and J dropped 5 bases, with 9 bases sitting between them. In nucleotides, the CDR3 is TGTGCCAGCAGCGTAGGAGGGGGAGATAATTCACCCCTCCACTTT. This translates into CASSVGGGDNSPLHF.